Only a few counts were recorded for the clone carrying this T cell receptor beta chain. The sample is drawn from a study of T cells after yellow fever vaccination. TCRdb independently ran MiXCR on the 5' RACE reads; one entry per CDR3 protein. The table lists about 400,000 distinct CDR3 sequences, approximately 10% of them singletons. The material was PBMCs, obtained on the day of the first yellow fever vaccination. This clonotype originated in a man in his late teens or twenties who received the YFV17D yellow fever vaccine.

CDR3 amino acids: CASSFQAGNTIYF. CDR3 DNA sequence: TGCGCCAGCAGCTTTCAGGCTGGAAACACCATATATTTT. The genes are TRBV5-1 and TRBJ1-3; D unresolved. The V end was cut by 2 bases, the J end by 2 bases, with 5 bases between. The length of the CDR3 is 13 residues. Germline CDR1 is SGHRS and CDR2 is YFSETQ.